Each of the 18 T cell receptor beta chains below was sequenced from the same sample in a study of technical replicates of blood from several donors. The data were produced by immunoSEQ multiplex PCR, yet TCRdb's version contains in-frame clones alone and is incomplete. The sample holds tens of thousands of clones; approximately 94% are singletons and the top ten take 0.38%. Sequencing used T cells isolated from PBMCs. The receptors originated from a human donor in good health.

The gene calls are TRBV30 and TRBJ1-1, with a possible D match to TRBD1 (6 bases). CDR3 length: 14 residues. Germline assignment: CDR1 GTSNPN and CDR2 SVGIG (reference sequence). V lost 4 bases and J lost 1, with 13 bases in between. The CDR3 region is CAWTPRGWNTEAFF. The CDR3 DNA sequence: TGTGCCTGGACCCCCAGGGGATGGAACACTGAAGCTTTCTTT.

The chain couples TRBV14 to TRBJ2-5, with no clear D. Trimming took off 1 base at V and 7 bases at J, with 7 bases between the two ends. Germline CDR1 SGHDN, CDR2 FVKESK. The CDR3 is 12 residues long. The CDR3 DNA reads as TGTGCCAGCAGCCAAGGAACTCCGACCCAGTACTTC. Translating gives CASSQGTPTQYF. Complete variable domain (other parts from reference TRBV14 and TRBJ2-5): EAGVTQFPSHSVIEKGQTVTLRCDPISGHDNLYWYRRVMGKEIKFLLHFVKESKQDESGMPNNRFLAERTGGTYSTLKVQPAELEDSGVYFCASSQGTPTQYFGPGTRLLVL.

The V and J genes are TRBV5-4 and TRBJ1-1; D gene ambiguous. Trimming cost V 3 bases and J 4 bases, with 19 bases left between them. The germline V gene has CDR1 SGHNT and CDR2 YYREEE (reference sequence). This CDR3 contains 16 residues. The CDR3 region is CASSSPGRGGGTEAFF. In DNA form, the CDR3 reads TGTGCCAGCAGCTCCCCCGGCCGGGGAGGAGGCACTGAAGCTTTCTTT.

The chain joins TRBV11-2 to TRBJ1-2; a weak D match, TRBD1 (5 bases). The CDR3 has 14 residues. Between the trimmed V and J ends, which lost 3 bases and 7 bases, there was a span of 15 bases. The germline V gene encodes CDR1 SGHAT and CDR2 FQNNGV. The CDR3 nucleotides read TGTGCCAGCAGCTTCGGCCTTCAAGGGGTTGGCTACACCTTC. Translating gives CASSFGLQGVGYTF.

V is TRBV2 and J is TRBJ2-1; 10 bases agree with TRBD2. The trim removed 1 base at V and 4 bases at J, leaving 4 bases unmatched. The CDR3 covers 16 residues. Looked up from germline, CDR1 is SNHLY and CDR2 is FYNNEI. The CDR3 nucleotides read TGTGCCAGCAGTGAAGATGGACTAGCGGCATACAATGAGCAGTTCTTC. Its protein is CASSEDGLAAYNEQFF. Filled out from reference TRBV2 and TRBJ2-1, the complete variable domain reads EPEVTQTPSHQVTQMGQEVILRCVPISNHLYFYWYRQILGQKVEFLVSFYNNEISEKSEIFDDQFSVERPDGSNFTLKIRSTKLEDSAMYFCASSEDGLAAYNEQFFGPGTRLTVL.

The CDR3 DNA follows: TGTGCCAGCTCAAACCCCGACAGGGGGCACGAGCAGTACTTC. This gives the protein CASSNPDRGHEQYF. The rearrangement links TRBV18 to TRBJ2-7, with TRBD1 identical over 10 bases. The germline CDR1 and CDR2 sequences are KGHSH and LQKENI. V dropped 5 bases and J dropped 5; count of bases not matched to a gene: 6. The CDR3 consists of 14 residues.

The chain employs TRBV5-1 and TRBJ1-2; 7 nucleotides align to TRBD1. J gave up 4 bases and V 2 bases, and 5 bases lay outside the gene matches. The CDR3 totals 14 residues. The germline V gene has CDR1 SGHRS and CDR2 YFSETQ. CDR3 coding DNA: TGCGCCAGCAGCTTAGACAGGGCTGCCTATGGCTACACCTTC. Translation gives CASSLDRAAYGYTF.

This clone was recorded a few times. V usage is TRBV27 and J usage is TRBJ1-1; maybe TRBD1 (6 bases). Germline CDR1 MNHEY, CDR2 SMNVEV (reference sequence). The CDR3 contains 14 residues. V lost 4 bases and J lost 5, with 14 bases in between. The CDR3 DNA reads TGTGCCAGCAGTTGGGCAGGGGAAGGGACTGAAGCTTTCTTT. It specifies CASSWAGEGTEAFF.

The rearrangement links TRBV27 to TRBJ2-7; 10 bases are a match to TRBD1. V shed 5 bases and J 1 base; nucleotides not matched to a gene: 5. CDR3 length: 15 residues. CDR1 is MNHEY, CDR2 SMNVEV, per germline (reference sequence). CDR3 in DNA: TGTGCCAGCAGTGAGGACAGGGGGTTTTCCTACGAGCAGTACTTC. Its protein is CASSEDRGFSYEQYF.

This chain uses TRBV28 with TRBJ2-1; D is possibly TRBD2 (6 bases). V dropped 11 bases and J dropped 7 bases, with 15 bases sitting between them. Germline CDR1 is MDHEN and CDR2 is SYDVKM. The CDR3 consists of 12 residues. The CDR3 reads CAGSGSPNEQFF. CDR3 coding DNA: TGTGCCGGCTCCGGGAGTCCAAATGAGCAGTTCTTC.

The gene calls are TRBV6-1 and TRBJ2-1, with 8 bases identical to TRBD1. Germline-derived CDR1 and CDR2 are MNHNS and SASEGT. The CDR3 is made up of 14 amino acids. V lost 7 bases, J lost 1 base, and 3 bases stayed unmatched. DNA of the CDR3: TGTGCCAGCACACGACAGGGGTCCTACAATGAGCAGTTCTTC. It codes for CASTRQGSYNEQFF.

The V gene is TRBV10-1, the J gene TRBJ2-1; 8 nucleotides agree with TRBD2. Germline lookup yields CDR1 WNHNN and CDR2 SYGVQD (reference sequence). V lost 0 bases to trimming and J lost 10 bases; unmatched junction nucleotides: 8. This CDR3 is 15 amino acids long. Here the CDR3 reads CASSESGLALTEQFF. Here the CDR3 DNA reads TGCGCCAGCAGTGAGTCAGGACTAGCTTTAACAGAGCAGTTCTTC.

The chain couples TRBV15 to TRBJ2-1; 11 bases are shared with TRBD2. The CDR3 covers 18 residues. V shed 0 bases and J 1 base; nucleotides not matched to a gene: 5. CDR1 and CDR2 from the germline V gene are LNHNV and YYDKDF (reference sequence). CDR3 residues: CATSRELAGDRSYNEQFF. In nucleotides, the CDR3 is TGTGCCACCAGCAGAGAACTAGCGGGGGATCGTTCCTACAATGAGCAGTTCTTC.

The J gene is TRBJ2-5, the V gene TRBV27; 8 bases are a match to TRBD2. V dropped 8 bases and J dropped 5; count of bases not matched to a gene: 16. Germline-derived CDR1 and CDR2 are MNHEY and SMNVEV (reference sequence). The CDR3 spans 16 residues. The CDR3 region has the DNA TGTGCCAGCCAAGATACGGTCGGACTAGCAGGGGAGACCCAGTACTTC. Translating gives CASQDTVGLAGETQYF.

The rearrangement joins TRBV18 to TRBJ2-7; 10 bases fit TRBD2. Germline V gives CDR1 KGHSH, CDR2 LQKENI. J was trimmed by 4 bases and V by 4 bases; bases with no gene match: 7. The CDR3 length is 15 residues. The CDR3 DNA follows: TGTGCCAGCTCACTACGCCTAGCGGGAGAGTACGAGCAGTACTTC. Translation: CASSLRLAGEYEQYF. Looking up the rest from reference TRBV18 and TRBJ2-7 gives the full variable domain: NAGVMQNPRHLVRRRGQEARLRCSPMKGHSHVYWYRQLPEEGLKFMVYLQKENIIDESGMPKERFSAEFPKEGPSILRIQQVVRGDSAAYFCASSLRLAGEYEQYFGPGTRLTVT.

This clone occurred once. V gene TRBV7-3 combines with J gene TRBJ2-1; 13 bases map to TRBD2. The V segment lost 6 bases and the J segment 6 bases; nucleotides outside the gene matches: 14. CDR1 and CDR2 (germline): SGHTA, FQGTGA. This CDR3 comprises 18 residues. This CDR3 is CASSVYGLAGVRANEQFF. DNA for the CDR3: TGTGCCAGCAGTGTCTATGGACTAGCGGGAGTTAGGGCCAATGAGCAGTTCTTC.

The V gene is TRBV19, the J gene TRBJ2-5, with 9 bases identical to TRBD1. The CDR3 extends over 13 amino acids. Trimming took 5 bases from V and 7 from J; bases not matched to a gene: 5. In germline, CDR1 is LNHDA, CDR2 SQIVND (reference sequence). The CDR3 DNA reads as TGTGCCAGTAGTGAAGGGACAGGGTGGACCCAGTACTTC. Protein sequence: CASSEGTGWTQYF.

The gene calls are TRBV7-8 and TRBJ1-5; D might be TRBD1 (5 bases). The ends were cut back, 1 base at V and 12 bases at J, with 10 bases in the middle. CDR3 length equals 12 residues. Germline CDR1 SGHVS, CDR2 FQNEAQ. CDR3 nucleotides: TGTGCCAGCAGCTTAGAAGGGGCAAACCAGCATTTT. Its protein product is CASSLEGANQHF.